This TCR beta chain was sequenced for a study of T cells of healthy individuals. TCRdb reprocessed the 5' RACE reads with MiXCR, giving one entry per CDR3 protein. The data hold around 63,000 distinct CDR3 sequences, with 16% observed a single time. This clonotype is classed as medium-sized. The CDR3 has 13 residues. Germline CDR1 reads LGHNA; CDR2 reads YNFKEQ. V dropped 0 bases and J dropped 6 bases, with 6 bases sitting between them. The clonotype was recovered from a human donor in good health. V usage is TRBV4-2 and J usage is TRBJ1-3; D is undetermined. The CDR3: CASSQETENTIYF. The CDR3 DNA sequence: TGTGCCAGCAGCCAAGAAACGGAAAACACCATATATTTT.